The rows below give T cell receptor beta chains drawn from one sample of a study of breast tumors, draining lymph nodes, adjacent tissues. MiXCR, applied by TCRdb to the multiplex PCR reads, yields one record per CDR3 protein. Of about 150,000 distinct CDR3 sequences listed, approximately 20% are singletons. Sequencing was done on a sample of axillary lymph node tissue. The source of these receptors is a female donor with breast cancer. Some clones in this sample may be carry-over from other donors' samples. CDR3s include the opening cysteine and the closing phenylalanine or tryptophan. Fields, in order: V gene, J gene, clone size, D gene, CDR3 DNA, CDR3 protein. A D gene is named only where the DNA matches it firmly. Not every row has a clone size; where given, it reads once, few, many or a size class.

TRBV20-1	TRBJ1-1	.	TRBD1	TGCAGTGCTAGAGATGGCGACAGGGTCGCGAACACTGAAGCTTTCTTT	CSARDGDRVANTEAFF
TRBV6-5	TRBJ1-2	many	TRBD1	TGTGCCAGCAGTTACGGTTTGGGAGGACAGGGGGTCAACTATGGCTACACCTTC	CASSYGLGGQGVNYGYTF
TRBV20-1	TRBJ2-3	many	TRBD2	TGCTCTCTAGCGGGAGTGGGGATCACAGATACGCAGTATTTT	CSLAGVGITDTQYF
TRBV5-4	TRBJ2-3	many	TRBD1	TGTGCCAGCAGCCAGGGGGTTAGCACAGATACGCAGTATTTT	CASSQGVSTDTQYF
TRBV6-4	TRBJ2-1	many	TRBD2	TGTGCCCCAAAGGCGGGAGGTCCCACCTACAGCAATGAGCAGTTCTTC	CAPKAGGPTYSNEQFF
TRBV7-3	TRBJ2-1	many	TRBD2	TGTGCCAGCAGCTTAACGGGACTAGCTGGGGGCAATGAGCAGTTCTTC	CASSLTGLAGGNEQFF
TRBV6-1	TRBJ2-1	many	TRBD2	TGTGCCAGCAGTGCTAGCGGTGCCTACAATGAGCAGTTCTTC	CASSASGAYNEQFF
TRBV6-5	TRBJ2-1	many	.	TGTGCCAGCTCCCGCTGGGGGTCTTCTGACAATGAGCAGTTCTTC	CASSRWGSSDNEQFF
TRBV11-2	TRBJ2-1	many	TRBD1	TGTGCCAGCAGCCCAGGGGGACGGCACAATGAGCAGTTCTTC	CASSPGGRHNEQFF
TRBV12-3/TRBV12-4	TRBJ2-7	many	.	TGTGCCAGCAGCCTCTTAGGGCACAAGCAGTACTTC	CASSLLGHKQYF
TRBV20-1	TRBJ2-1	many	.	TGCAGTGCTAGGAGGCGGGCAGGGTTTTCCTACAATGAGCAGTTCTTC	CSARRRAGFSYNEQFF
TRBV28	TRBJ2-3	.	.	TGTGCCAGCAGTTTCTCCTCGACTGGGGATACGCAGTATTTT	CASSFSSTGDTQYF
TRBV29-1	TRBJ2-1	many	TRBD2	TGCAGCGTCCTCCGGGCTAGCGGGACCAAGTTGGATGAGCAGTTCTTC	CSVLRASGTKLDEQFF
TRBV27	TRBJ2-2	.	.	TGTGCCAGCAGTTTCCGAGGGGGGAACACCGGGGAGCTGTTTTTT	CASSFRGGNTGELFF
TRBV12-3/TRBV12-4	TRBJ2-2	.	TRBD1	TGTGCCAGCGGAAGGGGGACAGGGGGGTATGGCTACACCGGGGAGCTGTTTTTT	CASGRGTGGYGYTGELFF
TRBV11-3	TRBJ2-2	.	TRBD2	TGTGCCAGCAGCTTAGAACTAGCGGGACCCACCGGGGAGCTGTTTTTT	CASSLELAGPTGELFF
TRBV24-1	TRBJ2-1	many	.	TGTGCCACCAGTGATTCCAGCGGGCCCTACAATGAGCAGTTCTTC	CATSDSSGPYNEQFF
TRBV27	TRBJ2-1	few	TRBD2	TGTGCCAGCAGGTCCTCGCCTATAACTAGCGGGACCTGGGAGTTCTTC	CASRSSPITSGTWEFF
TRBV15	TRBJ1-2	many	.	TGTGCCACCAGCAAACAGATTAACTATGGCTACACCTTC	CATSKQINYGYTF
TRBV11-3	TRBJ2-1	many	.	TGTGCCAGCAGCTCTACGGACTCGATCAATGAGCAGTTCTTC	CASSSTDSINEQFF
TRBV7-8	TRBJ2-2	many	.	TGTGCCAGCAGCTTAGTAGGCTCGGGGGGCAACACCGGGGAGCTGTTTTTT	CASSLVGSGGNTGELFF
TRBV7-2	TRBJ1-4	many	.	TGTGCCAGCAGCTTTTCGAGAGGGGGTGGAAAACTGTTTTTT	CASSFSRGGGKLFF
TRBV4-2	TRBJ2-2	many	.	TGTGCCAGCAGCCAAGATTCTAGCGAGGAAACCGGGGAGCTGTTTTTT	CASSQDSSEETGELFF
TRBV5-4	TRBJ2-5	few	.	TGTGCCAGCAGACCAACTAGCTCAGAGACCCAGTACTTC	CASRPTSSETQYF
TRBV30	TRBJ2-7	many	TRBD2	TGTGCCTGGAGTGGGGGACTAGCGGGCCCCTACGAGCAGTACTTC	CAWSGGLAGPYEQYF
TRBV7-2	TRBJ2-7	.	TRBD2	TGTGCCAGCAGCTTTGAAATAGCGGGAGGGCCCACCGAGCAGTACTTC	CASSFEIAGGPTEQYF
TRBV19	TRBJ2-3	many	.	TGTGCCAGTAGTATAGCGGGAGCGGGCGCAGATACGCAGTATTTT	CASSIAGAGADTQYF
TRBV4-2	TRBJ2-2	many	.	TGTGCCAGCAGCCAAAACACCGGGGAGCTGTTTTTT	CASSQNTGELFF
TRBV9	TRBJ2-7	many	.	TGTGCCAGCAGCGAGTCTCACTTTGGCTCCTACGAGCAGTACTTC	CASSESHFGSYEQYF
TRBV2	TRBJ2-2	many	TRBD1	TGTGCCAGCAGCAGCGGGACAGGGGTGAGGGAGCTGTTTTTT	CASSSGTGVRELFF
TRBV28	TRBJ2-3	many	.	TGTGCCAGCAGTTCCCCATATCGCCTGACTGACACAGATACGCAGTATTTT	CASSSPYRLTDTDTQYF
TRBV7-9	TRBJ2-7	many	.	TGTGCCAGCAGCGGAGGGGCGGTGGTGTACGAGCAGTACTTC	CASSGGAVVYEQYF
TRBV9	TRBJ2-3	many	.	TGTGCCAGCAGCGTAATTGGCTTCACAGATACGCAGTATTTT	CASSVIGFTDTQYF
TRBV18	TRBJ2-5	many	.	TGTGCCAGCTCACAGGAAAGCGGGGAGACCCAGTACTTC	CASSQESGETQYF
TRBV28	TRBJ2-6	.	.	TGTGCCAGCAGGACTCTGGACTCTGGGGCCAACGTCCTGACTTTC	CASRTLDSGANVLTF